Listed here is a single T cell receptor (beta chain). In the study's own analysis: Amplifying reference gene primers gave estimates of nucleated cell counts. Clones were read by immunoSEQ multiplex PCR, and TCRdb kept only the in-frame ones, dropping some. The V and J calls and clone size are taken from that table; D and trimming were inferred from the DNA. The sample carries approximately 280,000 clones, 80% to 90% recorded once. This entry comes from a study of blood T cell repertoires in COVID-19. For the study at large: COVID-19 samples from acute and convalescent phases originated in the United States, Italy and Spain. From T cells, B-cell-depleted T cells, or PBMCs came the material, which was cDNA or gDNA.

The CDR3 spans 13 residues. The germline gives CDR1 LNHDA, CDR2 SQIVND (reference sequence). The ends were cut back, 2 bases at V and 4 bases at J, with 8 bases in the middle. V and J are TRBV19 and TRBJ1-2; no clear D gene. Sequenced input: peripheral blood. The sequence was obtained from a man in his forties or fifties with acute or convalescent COVID-19. The CDR3 sequence is CASSISEGYGYTF. As DNA, the CDR3 is TGTGCCAGTAGTATATCGGAGGGCTATGGCTACACCTTC. Supplemented by reference TRBV19 and TRBJ1-2, the full variable domain reads DGGITQSPKYLFRKEGQNVTLSCEQNLNHDAMYWYRQDPGQGLRLIYYSQIVNDFQKGDIAEGYSVSREKKESFPLTVTSAQKNPTAFYLCASSISEGYGYTFGSGTRLTVV.